The 9 T cell receptor beta chains listed next were all sequenced from one sample in a study of blood T cell repertoires in COVID-19 (TCRdb year 2020). The library came from the immunoSEQ multiplex PCR assay. The source is immuneACCESS, and TCRdb retained only in-frame sequences with V and J called. Part of the clones is not carried over; for the studies checked, unresolved V genes explain less than half of this, and the remainder is unexplained. This sample is represented by more than 90,000 clones; about 80% of them were singletons. Clones ranked in the top ten supply around 4.4% of the sample. Sequenced material: peripheral blood. The source of these receptors is a man between 60 and 70 years old with acute or convalescent COVID-19.

This clone was seen a few times. CDR3 in amino acids: CASKQGALGYTF. Here the CDR3 DNA reads TGTGCCAGCAAACAGGGGGCGCTTGGCTACACCTTC. The rearrangement joins TRBV27 to TRBJ1-2; 9 bases map to TRBD1. Germline V gene data show CDR1 as MNHEY and CDR2 as SMNVEV (reference sequence). The CDR3 extends over 12 amino acids. The ends lost 7 bases at V and 7 bases at J; junction bases unmatched: 4.

The chain employs TRBV19 and TRBJ2-1, with 8 bases matching TRBD2. The CDR3 totals 15 residues. The germline CDR1 and CDR2 sequences are LNHDA and SQIVND (reference sequence). J gave up 1 base and V 4 bases, and 3 bases lay outside the gene matches. CDR3: CASSTTSGSYNEQFF. CDR3 in DNA: TGTGCCAGTAGTACAACTAGCGGTTCCTACAATGAGCAGTTCTTC.

The rearrangement links TRBV6-1 to TRBJ1-1; D is possibly TRBD1 (6 bases). Trimming pared 3 bases from V and 4 bases from J, leaving 12 bases between. The CDR3 covers 14 residues. Per germline, CDR1 MNHNS and CDR2 SASEGT. CDR3 bases: TGTGCCAGCAGTGACAGGGGCGGGGGCACTGAAGCTTTCTTT. Its protein product is CASSDRGGGTEAFF.

The chain uses TRBV7-9 and TRBJ2-6; TRBD2 might be the D (6 bases). V was pared by 6 bases and J by 4 bases, with 19 bases between. CDR1 and CDR2 from the germline V gene are SEHNR and FQNEAQ (reference sequence). This CDR3 comprises 17 residues. The CDR3 loop is CASSPPGGVRGANVLTF. The CDR3 DNA reads as TGTGCCAGCAGTCCCCCAGGCGGGGTGAGGGGGGCCAACGTCCTGACTTTC.

This clone has a handful of counts. V usage is TRBV3-1 (or the pseudogene TRBV3-2) and J usage is TRBJ2-6; D call uncertain. The CDR3 has 14 amino acids. The germline gives CDR1 LGHDT, CDR2 YNNKEL (reference sequence). Between the trimmed V and J ends, which lost 10 bases and 5 bases, there was a span of 15 bases. As DNA, the CDR3 is TGTGCCACCCTAGACGTAGCAAGGGCCAACGTCCTGACTTTC. Encoded protein: CATLDVARANVLTF.

The rearrangement uses TRBV5-1 and TRBJ2-2, with D possibly TRBD2 on 7 matching bases. Trimming took 1 base from V and 6 from J, leaving 13 bases between them. Looked up from germline, CDR1 is SGHRS and CDR2 is YFSETQ. The CDR3 runs to 15 residues. The CDR3 DNA is TGCGCCAGCAGCTTGATACAGGGAGGGGCCGGGGAGCTGTTTTTT. Encoded protein: CASSLIQGGAGELFF.

The V and J genes are TRBV5-8 and TRBJ2-7; D is ambiguous. The V and J ends lost 3 bases and 1 base respectively, with 11 bases between them. CDR3 size: 14 residues. Germline lookup yields CDR1 SGHTS and CDR2 YDEGEE. CDR3 sequence reads: CASSSSGFSYEQYF. CDR3 bases: TGTGCCAGCAGCTCCTCCGGGTTTTCCTACGAGCAGTACTTC.

The chain is built from TRBV5-6 and TRBJ2-6, with D unresolved. Per the germline V gene, CDR1 is SGHDT and CDR2 is YYEEEE. CDR3 length: 15 residues. The V gene lost 0 bases and the J gene lost 0 bases, with 4 bases spanning the gap. This CDR3 reads CASSLDFSGANVLTF. The DNA for the CDR3 is TGTGCCAGCAGCTTGGACTTCTCTGGGGCCAACGTCCTGACTTTC.

This rearrangement joins TRBV7-9 to TRBJ2-5; TRBD2 might be the D (5 bases). Germline V gives CDR1 SEHNR, CDR2 FQNEAQ (reference sequence). This CDR3 is built from 14 residues. The V and J ends lost 5 bases and 2 bases respectively, with 12 bases between them. The CDR3 reads CASSIRTGQETQYF. The DNA of the CDR3 is TGTGCCAGCAGCATACGGACTGGTCAAGAGACCCAGTACTTC.